The next 28 T cell receptor beta chains were all read from a single sample in a study of blood T cell repertoires in COVID-19. Sequenced by immunoSEQ multiplex PCR; TCRdb stores in-frame clones only, minus some. Here the sample spans under 200,000 clones, just over 90% being singletons. The source material was peripheral blood. The receptors derive from a man between 18 and 35 years old with COVID-19, enrolled during active disease.

This sequence joins TRBV7-2 and TRBJ2-1; 12 bases line up with TRBD2. The V segment lost 5 bases and the J segment 7 bases; nucleotides outside the gene matches: 6. The CDR3 is 15 amino acids. CDR1 SGHTA and CDR2 FQGNSA come from the germline V gene. The CDR3 DNA sequence: TGTGCCAGCAGCCAAGGACTAGCGGGGTTTAATGAGCAGTTCTTC. This gives the protein CASSQGLAGFNEQFF.

The genes are TRBV19 and TRBJ1-5; D unresolved. This CDR3 is built from 14 residues. The germline V and J ends were trimmed by 10 bases and 0 bases, with 13 bases remaining between them. CDR1 LNHDA and CDR2 SQIVND come from the germline V gene (reference sequence). The CDR3 bases are TGTGCCACTTCCCTCGGGATTAGCAATCAGCCCCAGCATTTT. It yields the protein CATSLGISNQPQHF.

The V and J genes are TRBV2 and TRBJ2-2, with D perhaps matching TRBD1 (6 bases). Germline-derived CDR1 and CDR2 are SNHLY and FYNNEI. The CDR3 loop spans 15 amino acids. V gave up 6 bases and J gave up 3 bases, with 14 bases separating them. The CDR3 reads CASSKDSLYTGELFF. The DNA of the CDR3 is TGTGCCAGCAGCAAGGACAGCCTTTACACCGGGGAGCTGTTTTTT. Complete variable domain (other parts from reference TRBV2 and TRBJ2-2): EPEVTQTPSHQVTQMGQEVILRCVPISNHLYFYWYRQILGQKVEFLVSFYNNEISEKSEIFDDQFSVERPDGSNFTLKIRSTKLEDSAMYFCASSKDSLYTGELFFGEGSRLTVL.

The rearrangement links TRBV18 to TRBJ2-2, with D possibly matching TRBD2 (5 bases). V was pared by 0 bases and J by 7 bases, with 9 bases between. The CDR3 runs 14 residues. Germline lookup yields CDR1 KGHSH and CDR2 LQKENI. In DNA, the CDR3 is TGTGCCAGCTCACCACCGGCGGGTAACGGGGAGCTGTTTTTT. This translates into CASSPPAGNGELFF.

This sequence joins TRBV7-2 and TRBJ2-1; TRBD2 matches at 10 bases. The V gene end was trimmed by 3 bases and the J gene end by 7 bases; junction bases not matched to a gene: 9. CDR1 SGHTA and CDR2 FQGNSA come from the germline V gene. The CDR3 has 16 residues. The CDR3 sequence: CASSLEAGGPVNEQFF. The CDR3 DNA reads TGTGCCAGCAGCTTGGAAGCGGGAGGGCCTGTGAATGAGCAGTTCTTC.

This chain connects TRBV5-6 to TRBJ2-3; weak D call: TRBD2 (6 bases). CDR1 is SGHDT and CDR2 is YYEEEE in the germline V gene. This CDR3 has 16 residues. Trimming stripped 4 bases from V and 1 base from J, with 16 bases between. The CDR3 sequence is CASSRGYGRGTDTQYF. The CDR3 region has the DNA TGTGCCAGCAGCCGAGGGTACGGGAGAGGCACAGATACGCAGTATTTT.

The chain combines TRBV5-1 with TRBJ2-1, with 15 bases matching TRBD2. The CDR3 length is 18 residues. Germline CDR1 is SGHRS and CDR2 is YFSETQ. V shed 2 bases and J 0 bases; nucleotides not matched to a gene: 3. The CDR3 loop is CASSFGTSGRSSYNEQFF. CDR3 coding DNA: TGCGCCAGCAGCTTCGGGACTAGCGGGAGGAGCTCCTACAATGAGCAGTTCTTC. The variable domain in full, with the rest retrieved from reference TRBV5-1 and TRBJ2-1, is KAGVTQTPRYLIKTRGQQVTLSCSPISGHRSVSWYQQTPGQGLQFLFEYFSETQRNKGNFPGRFSGRQFSNSRSEMNVSTLELGDSALYLCASSFGTSGRSSYNEQFFGPGTRLTVL.

This clone was recorded only once. V gene TRBV9 combines with J gene TRBJ1-5; the match to TRBD1 covers 7 bases. The length of the CDR3 is 15 residues. Germline lookup yields CDR1 SGDLS and CDR2 YYNGEE. Germline trimming cut 4 bases from V and 1 base from J; bases unmatched to any gene: 5. Here the CDR3 reads CASSYSGGSNQPQHF. CDR3 nucleotide sequence: TGTGCCAGCAGCTACTCAGGGGGGAGCAATCAGCCCCAGCATTTT.

The rearrangement joins TRBV30 to TRBJ2-1; the match to TRBD2 covers 9 bases. The CDR3 has 15 amino acids. J gave up 4 bases and V 1 base, and 5 bases lay outside the gene matches. The germline V gene has CDR1 GTSNPN and CDR2 SVGIG (reference sequence). The CDR3 here is CAWSGASGAYNEQFF. The CDR3 nucleotides read TGTGCCTGGAGTGGGGCTAGCGGGGCTTACAATGAGCAGTTCTTC.

The chain links TRBV2 to TRBJ2-5, with 12 bases lining up with TRBD2. Germline CDR1 and CDR2: SNHLY and FYNNEI. The CDR3 is 16 residues long. V lost 6 bases, J lost 1 base, and 6 bases stayed unmatched. DNA of the CDR3: TGTGCCAGCAGATTCACACTAGCGGGAGGCCAAGAGACCCAGTACTTC. This codes for CASRFTLAGGQETQYF.

The rearrangement joins TRBV5-1 to TRBJ1-5; 7 positions agree with TRBD1. The CDR3 runs to 14 residues. Germline V gene lookup returns CDR1 SGHRS and CDR2 YFSETQ. After removal of 4 bases from V and 4 bases from J, the junction contained 5 bases not matched to a gene. CDR3 nucleotide sequence: TGCGCCAGCAGCCCAGCAGGGGGTAATCAGCCCCAGCATTTT. This encodes CASSPAGGNQPQHF.

This sequence joins TRBV30 and TRBJ1-1; 9 bases fit TRBD1. V lost 5 bases to trimming and J lost 5 bases; unmatched junction nucleotides: 3. This CDR3 is 12 amino acids long. Germline loops: CDR1 GTSNPN, CDR2 SVGIG (reference sequence). CDR3 in amino acids: CAWLQGATEAFF. The CDR3, as DNA: TGTGCCTGGTTACAGGGGGCTACTGAAGCTTTCTTT.

The chain has TRBV13 and TRBJ2-7; D gene ambiguous. Per the germline V gene, CDR1 is PRHDT and CDR2 is FYEKMQ (reference sequence). V shed 2 bases and J shed 2 bases, with 4 bases lying between them. The CDR3 extends over 12 amino acids. Written as DNA, the CDR3 is TGTGCCAGCAGCTTAACGGCCTACGAGCAGTACTTC. Encoded protein: CASSLTAYEQYF.

The chain is built from TRBV14 and TRBJ2-1, with D perhaps matching TRBD2 (5 bases). CDR1 and CDR2 (germline): SGHDN, FVKESK. This CDR3 has 16 amino acids. Trimming removed 0 bases at V and 3 bases at J, with 12 bases between. CDR3 protein: CASSQDRGSLYNEQFF. The CDR3 DNA is TGTGCCAGCAGCCAAGATAGAGGGAGCCTCTACAATGAGCAGTTCTTC.

The chain couples TRBV4-1 to TRBJ2-7, with D unclear. CDR1 MGHRA and CDR2 YSYEKL come from the germline V gene. The CDR3 covers 15 residues. Trimming took 0 bases from V and 2 from J, leaving 11 bases between them. The CDR3 spells CASSQDWSVTYEQYF. CDR3 coding DNA: TGCGCCAGCAGCCAAGATTGGTCGGTTACCTACGAGCAGTACTTC.

This sequence joins TRBV7-9 and TRBJ2-7, with TRBD1 identical over 9 bases. The germline V gene encodes CDR1 SEHNR and CDR2 FQNEAQ (reference sequence). CDR3 length equals 15 residues. V lost 5 bases to trimming and J lost 4 bases; unmatched junction nucleotides: 9. The CDR3 DNA sequence: TGTGCCAGCAGCCGGGGACAGGGAGACTGGTACGAGCAGTACTTC. Translated: CASSRGQGDWYEQYF.

The chain links TRBV7-9 to TRBJ1-4, with D maybe TRBD1 (5 bases). V was clipped by 5 bases and J by 13 bases, with 23 bases between them. CDR1 is SEHNR and CDR2 is FQNEAQ in the germline V gene (reference sequence). The CDR3 loop spans 15 amino acids. CDR3 protein: CASSPTTGVPLGLFF. In DNA form, the CDR3 reads TGTGCCAGCAGCCCTACCACGGGGGTTCCTTTGGGACTGTTTTTT.

The rearrangement links TRBV18 to TRBJ2-1; D perhaps matches TRBD1 (7 bases). V was pared by 3 bases and J by 2 bases, with 11 bases between. The germline V gene has CDR1 KGHSH and CDR2 LQKENI. This CDR3 comprises 15 residues. CDR3 protein: CASSPAGQTYNEQFF. The CDR3 DNA sequence: TGTGCCAGCTCACCGGCGGGACAGACCTACAATGAGCAGTTCTTC.

The chain is built from TRBV4-1 and TRBJ2-7, with TRBD2 matching 10 bases. The junction had 6 bases not matched to a gene; V was cut back by 1 base and J by 12 bases. Germline assignment: CDR1 MGHRA and CDR2 YSYEKL. The CDR3 runs 13 residues. The CDR3 loop reads CASSQVLAGEVYF. CDR3 nucleotides: TGCGCCAGCAGCCAAGTCCTAGCGGGAGAGGTGTACTTC.

J is TRBJ1-6 and V is TRBV5-1; weak D call: TRBD1 (6 bases). The germline V gene encodes CDR1 SGHRS and CDR2 YFSETQ. Trimming stripped 2 bases from V and 6 bases from J, with 9 bases between. The CDR3 length is 14 residues. The CDR3 spells CASSLRTANSPLHF. In DNA, the CDR3 is TGCGCCAGCAGCTTACGGACAGCTAATTCACCCCTCCACTTT.

The genes are TRBV28 and TRBJ1-5; 7 bases line up with TRBD1. The germline V gene encodes CDR1 MDHEN and CDR2 SYDVKM. The trim removed 5 bases at V and 1 base at J, leaving 17 bases unmatched. The CDR3 has 19 residues. The CDR3 nucleotides read TGTGCCAGCAGTCCAACTTGGCGAAAGGGACAGTGGAGCAATCAGCCCCAGCATTTT. The encoded protein is CASSPTWRKGQWSNQPQHF.

This rearrangement joins TRBV7-6 to TRBJ2-7; D may be TRBD2 (5 bases). V shed 5 bases and J shed 3 bases, with 20 bases lying between them. The CDR3 loop spans 16 amino acids. CDR1 is SGHVS, CDR2 FNYEAQ, per germline. CDR3 amino acids: CASSILDFRSGYEQYF. The CDR3 DNA follows: TGTGCCAGCAGCATCCTGGACTTTCGTTCTGGCTACGAGCAGTACTTC.

This chain uses TRBV7-8 with TRBJ2-7; D is perhaps TRBD2 (5 bases). V was shortened by 5 bases and J by 3 bases, with 11 bases between the two germline ends. The V gene's germline CDR1 is SGHVS and CDR2 FQNEAQ. This CDR3 is 13 amino acids long. This chain's CDR3 is CASSPGLNYEQYF. The CDR3 coding sequence is TGTGCCAGCAGCCCCGGACTGAACTACGAGCAGTACTTC.

The rearrangement joins TRBV28 to TRBJ2-7; 10 bases agree with TRBD1. Germline V gives CDR1 MDHEN, CDR2 SYDVKM. The CDR3 has 15 residues. J gave up 3 bases and V 1 base, and 3 bases lay outside the gene matches. CDR3 loop: CASSLFGTGDYEQYF. The CDR3 nucleotides are TGTGCCAGCAGTTTATTTGGGACAGGGGACTACGAGCAGTACTTC.

The chain carries TRBV5-1 and TRBJ2-2; possible D gene TRBD2, 5 bases. V was clipped by 0 bases and J by 1 base, with 10 bases between them. The CDR3 has 16 amino acids. Germline CDR1 and CDR2: SGHRS and YFSETQ. CDR3 in DNA: TGCGCCAGCAGCTTGGCTTTAGCGCAGAACACCGGGGAGCTGTTTTTT. It translates to CASSLALAQNTGELFF.

The rearrangement joins TRBV5-6 to TRBJ2-1, with D possibly TRBD2 on 6 matching bases. V was pared by 3 bases and J by 12 bases, with 16 bases between. The CDR3 totals 13 residues. Germline V gene data show CDR1 as SGHDT and CDR2 as YYEEEE. The CDR3 loop reads CASSSGLQNRQFF. Written as DNA, the CDR3 is TGTGCCAGCAGCTCGGGACTCCAGAATCGGCAGTTCTTC.

This CDR3 reads CASSLAGNEQFF. The CDR3 coding sequence is TGTGCCAGCAGTTTAGCGGGTAATGAGCAGTTCTTC. The V and J genes are TRBV28 and TRBJ2-1; possible D gene TRBD2, 5 bases. The CDR3 length is 12 residues. The germline V gene has CDR1 MDHEN and CDR2 SYDVKM. The V and J ends lost 2 bases and 7 bases respectively, with 6 bases between them.

The gene calls are TRBV5-6 and TRBJ2-5; D perhaps matches TRBD1 (5 bases). Trimming took off 3 bases at V and 0 bases at J, with 9 bases between the two ends. There are 14 residues in the CDR3. Germline V lookup: CDR1 SGHDT, CDR2 YYEEEE. The CDR3 sequence is CASSSQGYQETQYF. The CDR3 region has the DNA TGTGCCAGCAGCTCGCAGGGATACCAAGAGACCCAGTACTTC.